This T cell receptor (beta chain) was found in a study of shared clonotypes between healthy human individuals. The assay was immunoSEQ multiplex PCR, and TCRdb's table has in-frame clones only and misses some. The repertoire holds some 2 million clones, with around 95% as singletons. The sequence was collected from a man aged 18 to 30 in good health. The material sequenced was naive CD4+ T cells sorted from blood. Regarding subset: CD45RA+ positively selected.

CDR3 nucleotides: TGTGCCAGCAGCTCGGGGGGTCCCACCGGGGAGCTGTTTTTT. It yields the protein CASSSGGPTGELFF. The chain uses TRBV5-6 and TRBJ2-2, with 7 bases aligning to TRBD2. The CDR3 totals 14 residues. Trimming removed 3 bases from V and 4 bases from J; junction bases left unmatched: 3. CDR1 SGHDT and CDR2 YYEEEE come from the germline V gene.